This TCR beta chain originates from a study of cytomegalovirus exposure and HLA in healthy donors. Study-wide results and caveats: Near-uniform donor sequencing depth was presumed by presence/absence analyses.

Details on this clone: The antigen remains undetermined.

In the PCR, 60 Vbeta and 13 Jbeta primers were used. Methods used by the authors: It was a later analysis that counted tens of millions of unique TCR beta chains, of which some 10 million were shared. The repertoire was sequenced with immunoSEQ multiplex PCR; TCRdb's copy has only in-frame clones and lacks some. From that table come the V and J calls and clone size; the DNA was used to work out D and trimming. This sample has about 170,000 clones, with 80% to 90% found just once. Germline values: CDR1 SGHTA, CDR2 FQGNSA. The CDR3 has 14 residues. V trimming: 2 bases; J trimming: 14 bases; junction bases outside the gene matches: 11.

The receptor comes from a woman aged 18-29 years in good health and CMV-seronegative. The V and J genes are TRBV7-2 and TRBJ2-1, with TRBD1 identical over 8 bases. The source material was PBMCs. CDR3 nucleotide sequence: TGTGCCAGCAGCTTAATTTCGTCGACAGGGGTGGAGTTCTTC. Protein: CASSLISSTGVEFF. Together with reference TRBV7-2 and TRBJ2-1, the CDR3 gives the full variable domain: GAGVSQSPSNKVTEKGKDVELRCDPISGHTALYWYRQSLGQGLEFLIYFQGNSAPDKSGLPSDRFSAERTGGSVSTLTIQRTQQEDSAVYLCASSLISSTGVEFFGPGTRLTVL.